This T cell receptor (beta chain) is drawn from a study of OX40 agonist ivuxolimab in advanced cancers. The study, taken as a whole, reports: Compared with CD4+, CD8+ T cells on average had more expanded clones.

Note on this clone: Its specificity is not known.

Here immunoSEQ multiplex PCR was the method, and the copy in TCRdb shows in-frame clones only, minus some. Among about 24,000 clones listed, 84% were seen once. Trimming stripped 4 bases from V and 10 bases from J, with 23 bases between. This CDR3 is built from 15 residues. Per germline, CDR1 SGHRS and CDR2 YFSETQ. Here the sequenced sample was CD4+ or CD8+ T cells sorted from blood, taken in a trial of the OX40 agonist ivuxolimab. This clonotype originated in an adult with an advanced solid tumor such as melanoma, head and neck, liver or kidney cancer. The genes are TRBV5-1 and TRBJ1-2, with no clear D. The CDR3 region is CASSPWTAGRSAYTF. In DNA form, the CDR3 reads TGCGCCAGCAGCCCATGGACGGCGGGCAGGAGTGCCTACACCTTC.